This is a list of T cell receptor beta chains from one sample in a study of breast tumors, draining lymph nodes, adjacent tissues. TCRdb reanalysed the multiplex PCR reads using MiXCR and keeps one entry per CDR3 protein. This sample carries nearly 110,000 distinct CDR3 sequences, less than 40% of them seen once, and the ten largest clones take around 5.9%. Sequencing was performed on axillary lymph node tissue. Receptor source: a female donor with breast cancer. Some clones in this sample may be carry-over from other donors' samples. Each CDR3 is given with its conserved first and last residue. The D gene is left open where the match is weak. The listing skips clone size in some rows; elsewhere it reads once, few, many or a size class.

many	NA	TRBV7-8	TRBJ1-2	CASSLGQGLFYGNTF	TGTGCCAGCAGCTTAGGTCAGGGGCTCTTCTATGGCAACACCTTC
many	NA	TRBV4-1	TRBJ1-4	CASSQVKGERTTNEKLFF	TGCGCCAGCAGCCAAGTCAAGGGAGAGCGGACAACTAATGAAAAACTGTTTTTT
many	TRBD2	TRBV7-2	TRBJ2-2	CASSLHSGLAGTGELFF	TGTGCCAGCAGCTTACACTCGGGACTAGCGGGGACCGGGGAGCTGTTTTTT
NA	TRBD1	TRBV7-9	TRBJ2-1	CASRVGTGGYNEQPF	TGTGCCAGCAGGGTCGGGACAGGGGGTTACAATGAGCAGCCCTTC
few	NA	TRBV28	TRBJ1-4	CVSKTDSNEKLFF	TGTGTCAGTAAGACAGATTCTAATGAAAAACTGTTTTTT
many	NA	TRBV5-8	TRBJ2-6	CASKVRGGTGANVLTF	TGTGCCAGCAAGGTCCGCGGGGGCACTGGGGCCAACGTCCTGACTTTC
many	NA	TRBV12-3/TRBV12-4	TRBJ2-1	CASSLGSTYNEQFF	TGTGCCAGCAGTTTGGGGAGCACCTACAATGAGCAGTTCTTC
NA	NA	TRBV10-2	TRBJ1-4	CASGGQGATNEKLFF	TGCGCCAGCGGTGGGCAAGGGGCAACTAATGAAAAACTGTTTTTT
many	NA	TRBV20-1	TRBJ2-1	CSARDPNEQFF	TGCAGTGCTAGAGATCCCAATGAGCAGTTCTTC
NA	TRBD1	TRBV3-1	TRBJ1-1	CASSRLQGGLEAFF	TGTGCCAGCAGCCGCCTCCAGGGGGGCCTTGAAGCTTTCTTT
many	NA	TRBV6-1	TRBJ2-5	CASIGYQETQYF	TGTGCCAGCATAGGTTACCAAGAGACCCAGTACTTC
once	NA	TRBV19	TRBJ2-3	CASSITGVSTDTQYF	TGTGCCAGTAGTATTACGGGAGTTAGCACAGATACGCAGTATTTT
many	NA	TRBV25-1	TRBJ1-4	CASSEWGGGRDEKLFF	TGTGCCAGCAGTGAATGGGGGGGAGGGAGAGATGAAAAACTGTTTTTT
many	NA	TRBV10-3	TRBJ2-7	CAISESRLLEQYF	TGTGCCATCAGTGAGTCGAGACTGCTCGAGCAGTACTTC
many	NA	TRBV7-8	TRBJ1-2	CASSPGYSGANYGYTF	TGTGCCAGCAGCCCGGGGTACTCAGGGGCCAACTATGGCTACACCTTC
many	NA	TRBV7-8	TRBJ2-7	CASSVLTSSYEQYF	TGTGCCAGCAGCGTCCTGACTAGTTCCTACGAGCAGTACTTC
NA	TRBD2	TRBV10-2	TRBJ2-7	CASSEPPKASGLSYEQYF	TGCGCCAGCAGTGAGCCGCCAAAAGCTAGCGGGCTCTCCTACGAGCAGTACTTC
many	NA	TRBV7-7	TRBJ2-5	CASSLQGSGGTQYF	TGTGCTAGCAGCTTACAGGGCTCGGGGGGGACCCAGTACTTC
many	TRBD2	TRBV6-5	TRBJ2-3	CASSYGASGTLGTQYF	TGTGCCAGCAGTTACGGGGCTAGCGGGACCCTGGGTACGCAGTATTTT
many	TRBD2	TRBV7-2	TRBJ2-2	CATGGWYNTGELFF	TGTGCTACGGGGGGTTGGTATAACACCGGGGAGCTGTTTTTT
many	NA	TRBV6-2/TRBV6-3	TRBJ1-2	CASADGGRENYGYTF	TGTGCCAGCGCGGATGGGGGGCGGGAGAACTATGGCTACACCTTC
many	NA	TRBV11-2	TRBJ2-5	CASSLVLGPAGTQYF	TGTGCCAGCAGCTTAGTACTCGGACCGGCGGGGACCCAGTACTTC
NA	TRBD1	TRBV9	TRBJ2-6	CASSGQVHSGANVLTF	TGTGCCAGCAGTGGACAGGTTCACTCTGGGGCCAACGTCCTGACTTTC
NA	NA	TRBV9	TRBJ2-6	CASSPQTQVSGTNVLTF	TGTGCCAGCAGCCCCCAGACACAGGTCTCTGGGACCAACGTCCTGACCTTC
many	NA	TRBV5-6	TRBJ1-5	CASSYGGNQPQHF	TGTGCCAGCAGCTACGGGGGCAATCAGCCCCAGCATTTT
many	NA	TRBV20-1	TRBJ2-3	CSGGPSRGTDTQYF	TGCAGTGGGGGGCCGAGCAGGGGCACAGATACGCAGTATTTT
many	NA	TRBV28	TRBJ1-4	CASSQTEEKLFF	TGTGCCAGCAGTCAGACAGAAGAAAAACTGTTTTTT
many	NA	TRBV30	TRBJ2-7	CAWSVGGFGYEQYF	TGTGCCTGGAGTGTAGGGGGGTTCGGCTACGAGCAGTACTTC
once	TRBD1	TRBV9	TRBJ1-1	CACSGGTVNTEAFF	TGTGCCTGCAGCGGAGGGACAGTGAACACTGAAGCTTTCTTT
many	NA	TRBV5-1	TRBJ1-2	CASSFEGFIYGYTF	TGCGCCAGCAGCTTTGAGGGGTTCATCTATGGCTACACCTTC